One sample yielded the 2 T cell receptor beta chains listed below, sequenced in a study of cytomegalovirus exposure and HLA in healthy donors. Primers for the PCR totalled 60 Vbeta and 13 Jbeta. Method: immunoSEQ multiplex PCR; TCRdb's copy keeps in-frame clones and lacks some. The table records some 140,000 clones, under 80% of them present only once. Material: PBMCs. These receptors originate from a woman between 50 and 59 years old in good health and CMV-seropositive.

The rearrangement uses TRBV5-1 and TRBJ2-2, with D perhaps matching TRBD1 (8 bases). CDR1 is SGHRS, CDR2 YFSETQ, per germline. The CDR3 extends over 16 amino acids. The germline V and J ends were trimmed by 4 bases and 5 bases, with 18 bases remaining between them. The CDR3 DNA sequence: TGCGCCAGCAGCGACCGAACAGGGGGGGGTACCGGGGAGCTGTTTTTT. Amino acids: CASSDRTGGGTGELFF.

This chain uses TRBV7-3 with TRBJ2-5, with 8 nucleotides matching TRBD2. The V and J ends lost 4 bases and 2 bases, in that order; junction bases with no gene match: 6. The CDR3 contains 15 residues. Germline V lookup: CDR1 SGHTA, CDR2 FQGTGA. DNA of the CDR3: TGTGCCAGCAGCTCGGGAGCGGGGGAACAAGAGACCCAGTACTTC. The encoded protein is CASSSGAGEQETQYF.